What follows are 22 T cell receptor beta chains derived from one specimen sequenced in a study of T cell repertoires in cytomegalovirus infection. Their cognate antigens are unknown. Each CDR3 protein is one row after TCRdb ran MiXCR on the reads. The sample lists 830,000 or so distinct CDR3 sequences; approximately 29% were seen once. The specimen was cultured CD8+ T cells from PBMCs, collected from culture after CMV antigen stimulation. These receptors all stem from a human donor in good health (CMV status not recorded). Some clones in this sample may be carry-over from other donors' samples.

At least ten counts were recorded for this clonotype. CDR3 DNA sequence: TGTGCCAGCTCTAGGACTAGCGGAGATACGCAGTATTTT. This translates into CASSRTSGDTQYF. This sequence joins TRBV14 and TRBJ2-3; 10 positions match TRBD2. Germline-derived CDR1 and CDR2 are SGHDN and FVKESK. This CDR3 is built from 13 residues. V lost 8 bases to trimming and J lost 5 bases; unmatched junction nucleotides: 4.

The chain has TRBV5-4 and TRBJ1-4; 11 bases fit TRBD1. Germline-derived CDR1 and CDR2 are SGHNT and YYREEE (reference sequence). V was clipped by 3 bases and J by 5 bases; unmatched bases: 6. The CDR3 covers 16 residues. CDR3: CASSSRDRGMNEKLFF. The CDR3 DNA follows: TGTGCCAGCAGCTCCCGGGACAGGGGGATGAATGAAAAACTGTTTTTT.

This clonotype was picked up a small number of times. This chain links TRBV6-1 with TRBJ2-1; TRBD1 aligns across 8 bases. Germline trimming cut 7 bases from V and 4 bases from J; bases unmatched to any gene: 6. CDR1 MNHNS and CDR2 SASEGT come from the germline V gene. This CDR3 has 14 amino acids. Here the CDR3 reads CASKPTGVYNEQFF. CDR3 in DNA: TGTGCCAGCAAACCGACAGGGGTTTACAATGAGCAGTTCTTC.

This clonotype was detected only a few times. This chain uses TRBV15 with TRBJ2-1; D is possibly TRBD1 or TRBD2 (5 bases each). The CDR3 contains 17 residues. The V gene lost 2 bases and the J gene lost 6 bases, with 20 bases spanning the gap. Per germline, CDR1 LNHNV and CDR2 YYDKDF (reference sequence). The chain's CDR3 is CATSRPVVWGWGNEQFF. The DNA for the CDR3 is TGTGCCACCAGCAGACCCGTGGTGTGGGGGTGGGGCAATGAGCAGTTCTTC.

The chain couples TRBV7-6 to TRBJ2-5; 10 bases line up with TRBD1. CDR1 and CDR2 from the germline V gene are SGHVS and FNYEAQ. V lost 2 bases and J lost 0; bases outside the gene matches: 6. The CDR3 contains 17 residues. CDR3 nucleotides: TGTGCCAGCAGCTTACCTAGACAGGGGGCCGACCAAGAGACCCAGTACTTC. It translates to CASSLPRQGADQETQYF.

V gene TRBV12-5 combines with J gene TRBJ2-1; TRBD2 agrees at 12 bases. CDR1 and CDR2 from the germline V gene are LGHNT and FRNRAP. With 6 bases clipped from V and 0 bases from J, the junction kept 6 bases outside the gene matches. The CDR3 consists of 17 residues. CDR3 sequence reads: CASGWGLAGSSYNEQFF. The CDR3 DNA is TGTGCTAGTGGCTGGGGACTAGCGGGTAGCTCCTACAATGAGCAGTTCTTC.

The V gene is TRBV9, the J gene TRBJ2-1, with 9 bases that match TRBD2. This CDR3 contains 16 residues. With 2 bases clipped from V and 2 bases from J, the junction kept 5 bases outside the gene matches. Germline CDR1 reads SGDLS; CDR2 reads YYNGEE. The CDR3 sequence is CASSVQSGGPYNEQFF. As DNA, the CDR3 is TGTGCCAGCAGCGTCCAGAGCGGGGGGCCCTACAATGAGCAGTTCTTC. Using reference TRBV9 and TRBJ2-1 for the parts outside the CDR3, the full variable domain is DSGVTQTPKHLITATGQRVTLRCSPRSGDLSVYWYQQSLDQGLQFLIQYYNGEERAKGNILERFSAQQFPDLHSELNLSSLELGDSALYFCASSVQSGGPYNEQFFGPGTRLTVL.

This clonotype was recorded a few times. The CDR3 protein is CASTWTSGFTDTQYF. The CDR3 nucleotides are TGTGCCAGCACTTGGACTAGCGGGTTCACAGATACGCAGTATTTT. V is TRBV6-2 or TRBV6-3 and J is TRBJ2-3, with TRBD2 matching over 11 bases. The CDR3 covers 15 residues. After removal of 7 bases from V and 2 bases from J, the junction contained 5 bases not matched to a gene. Germline CDR1 reads MNHEY; CDR2 reads SVGEGT.

In DNA, the CDR3 is TGTGCCATCAGTGATTCAAGCCGCGGCGGAGACGAGCAGTACGTC. Amino acids: CAISDSSRGGDEQYV. The chain carries TRBV10-3 and TRBJ2-7; no definite D call. There are 15 residues in the CDR3. Trimming shortened V by 3 bases and J by 5 bases, and 17 bases separated the two germline ends. CDR1 is ENHRY and CDR2 is SYGVKD in the germline V gene.

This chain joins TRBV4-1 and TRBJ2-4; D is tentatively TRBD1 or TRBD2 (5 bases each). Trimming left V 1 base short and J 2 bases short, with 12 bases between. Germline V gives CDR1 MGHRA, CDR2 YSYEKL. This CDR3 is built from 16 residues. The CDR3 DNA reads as TGCGCCAGCAGCCAAGCGTGGGGGTTGCCCAAAAACATTCAGTACTTC. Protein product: CASSQAWGLPKNIQYF.

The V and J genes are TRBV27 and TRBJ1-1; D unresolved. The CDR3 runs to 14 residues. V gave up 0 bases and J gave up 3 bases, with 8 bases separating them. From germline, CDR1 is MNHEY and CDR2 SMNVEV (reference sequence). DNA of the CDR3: TGTGCCAGCAGTTTATCGGGAGAATACACTGAAGCTTTCTTT. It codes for CASSLSGEYTEAFF.

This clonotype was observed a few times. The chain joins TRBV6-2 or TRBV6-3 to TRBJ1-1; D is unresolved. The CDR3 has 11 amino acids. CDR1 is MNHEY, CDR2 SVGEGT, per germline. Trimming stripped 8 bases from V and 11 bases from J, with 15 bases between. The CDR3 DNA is TGTGCCAGCTCATCGGGATTCTATGCTTTCTTT. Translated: CASSSGFYAFF.

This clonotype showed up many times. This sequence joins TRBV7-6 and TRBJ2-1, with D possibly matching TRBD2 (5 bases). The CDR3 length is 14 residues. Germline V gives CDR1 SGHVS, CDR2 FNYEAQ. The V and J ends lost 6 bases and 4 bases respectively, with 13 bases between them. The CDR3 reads CASSTELGYNEQFF. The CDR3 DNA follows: TGTGCCAGCAGTACGGAACTAGGGTACAATGAGCAGTTCTTC.

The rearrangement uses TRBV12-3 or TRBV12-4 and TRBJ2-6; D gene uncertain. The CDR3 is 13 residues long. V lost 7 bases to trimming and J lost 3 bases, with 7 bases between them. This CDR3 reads CASNLDGANVLTF. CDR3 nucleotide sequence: TGTGCCAGCAACCTGGATGGGGCCAACGTCCTGACTTTC.

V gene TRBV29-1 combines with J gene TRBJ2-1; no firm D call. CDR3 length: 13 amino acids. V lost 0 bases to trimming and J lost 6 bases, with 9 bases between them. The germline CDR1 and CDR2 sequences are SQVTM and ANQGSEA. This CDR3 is CSVEESMGNEQFF. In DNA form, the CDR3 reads TGCAGCGTTGAAGAATCCATGGGCAATGAGCAGTTCTTC.

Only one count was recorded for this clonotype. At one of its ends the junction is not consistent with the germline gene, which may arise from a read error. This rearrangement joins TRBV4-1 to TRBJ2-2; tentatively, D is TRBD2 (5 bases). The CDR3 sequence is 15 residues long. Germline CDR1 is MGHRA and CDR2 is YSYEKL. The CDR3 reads CASSLEESNTGELFF. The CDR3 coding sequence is TGTGCCAGCAGCCTGGAGGAATCGAACACCGGGGAGCTGTTTTTT.

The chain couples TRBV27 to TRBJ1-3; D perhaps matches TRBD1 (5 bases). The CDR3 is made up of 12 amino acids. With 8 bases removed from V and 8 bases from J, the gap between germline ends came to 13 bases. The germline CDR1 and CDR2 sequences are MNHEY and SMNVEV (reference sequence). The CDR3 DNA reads TGTGCCAGCGGCAACCCGGGACACACCATATATTTT. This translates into CASGNPGHTIYF.

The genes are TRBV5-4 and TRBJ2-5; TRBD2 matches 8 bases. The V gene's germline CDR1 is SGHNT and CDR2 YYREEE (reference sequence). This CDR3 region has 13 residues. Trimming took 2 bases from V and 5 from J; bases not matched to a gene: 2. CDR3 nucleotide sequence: TGTGCCAGCAGCTTCGGGGGGGACGAGACCCAGTACTTC. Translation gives CASSFGGDETQYF.

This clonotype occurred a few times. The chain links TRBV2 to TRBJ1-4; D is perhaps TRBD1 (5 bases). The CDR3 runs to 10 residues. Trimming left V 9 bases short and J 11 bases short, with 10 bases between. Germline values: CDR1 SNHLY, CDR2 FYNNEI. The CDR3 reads CASRGLKLFF. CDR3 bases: TGTGCCAGTCGGGGCCTGAAACTGTTTTTT.

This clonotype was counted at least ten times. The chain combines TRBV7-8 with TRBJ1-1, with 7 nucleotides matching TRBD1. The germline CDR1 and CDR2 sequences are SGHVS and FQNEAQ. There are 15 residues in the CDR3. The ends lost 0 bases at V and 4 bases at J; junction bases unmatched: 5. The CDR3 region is CASSLARQGGTEAFF. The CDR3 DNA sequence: TGTGCCAGCAGCTTAGCGCGACAGGGAGGCACTGAAGCTTTCTTT.

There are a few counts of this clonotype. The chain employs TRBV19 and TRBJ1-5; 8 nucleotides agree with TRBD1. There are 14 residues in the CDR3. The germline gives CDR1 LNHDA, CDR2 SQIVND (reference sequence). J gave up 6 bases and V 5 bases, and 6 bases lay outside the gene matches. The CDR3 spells CASSPRGLGQPQHF. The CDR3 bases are TGTGCCAGTAGTCCCAGGGGGCTGGGTCAGCCCCAGCATTTT.

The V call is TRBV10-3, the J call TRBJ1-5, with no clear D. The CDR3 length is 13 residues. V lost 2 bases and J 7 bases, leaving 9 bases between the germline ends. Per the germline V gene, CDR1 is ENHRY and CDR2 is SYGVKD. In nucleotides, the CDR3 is TGTGCCATCAGTGAGGCGTCGGGACAGCCCCAGCATTTT. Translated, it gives CAISEASGQPQHF.